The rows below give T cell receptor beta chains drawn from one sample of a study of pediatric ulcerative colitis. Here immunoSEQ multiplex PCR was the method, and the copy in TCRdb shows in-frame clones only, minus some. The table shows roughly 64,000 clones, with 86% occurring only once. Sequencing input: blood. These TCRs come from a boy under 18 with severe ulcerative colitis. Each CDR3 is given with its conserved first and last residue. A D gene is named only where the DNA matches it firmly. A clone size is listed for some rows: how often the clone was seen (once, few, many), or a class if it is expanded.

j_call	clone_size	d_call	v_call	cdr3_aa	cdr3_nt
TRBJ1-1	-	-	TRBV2	CASSEFDGETEAFF	TGTGCCAGCAGTGAGTTCGACGGTGAGACTGAAGCTTTCTTT
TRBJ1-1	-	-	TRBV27	CASSLSGRNTEAFF	TGTGCCAGCAGTTTATCTGGGCGGAACACTGAAGCTTTCTTT
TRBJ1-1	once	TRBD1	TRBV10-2	CASSAGGSEAFF	TGCGCCAGCAGCGCAGGGGGCTCTGAAGCTTTCTTT
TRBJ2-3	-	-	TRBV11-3	CASSHPRGEGTDTQYF	TGTGCCAGCAGCCACCCGAGGGGGGAGGGGACAGATACGCAGTATTTT
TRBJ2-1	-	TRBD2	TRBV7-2	CASSFSGLASNEQFF	TGTGCCAGCAGCTTTTCCGGACTAGCTTCAAATGAGCAGTTCTTC
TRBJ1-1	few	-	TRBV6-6	CASSYVDEAFF	TGTGCCAGCAGTTACGTGGACGAAGCTTTCTTT
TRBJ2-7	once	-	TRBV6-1	CATKTGNSYEQYF	TGTGCCACCAAAACAGGAAACTCCTACGAGCAGTACTTC
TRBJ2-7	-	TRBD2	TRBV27	CASRLAPSYEQYF	TGTGCCAGCAGACTAGCGCCATCCTACGAGCAGTACTTC
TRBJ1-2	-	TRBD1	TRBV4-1	CASSQVLDRETGYTF	TGCGCCAGCAGCCAGGTCCTCGACAGGGAAACCGGCTACACCTTC
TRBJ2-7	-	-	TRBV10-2	CASSEELAAYEQYF	TGCGCCAGCAGTGAGGAATTAGCGGCCTACGAGCAGTACTTC
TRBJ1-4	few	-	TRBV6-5	CASSPQIATNEKLFF	TGTGCCAGCAGTCCGCAAATTGCAACTAATGAAAAACTGTTTTTT
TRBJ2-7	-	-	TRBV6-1	CASSDVGLGSYEQYF	TGTGCCAGCAGTGATGTCGGGTTAGGCTCCTACGAGCAGTACTTC
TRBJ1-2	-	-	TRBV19	CASRTQAPYGYTF	TGTGCCAGTAGAACACAGGCCCCCTATGGCTACACCTTC
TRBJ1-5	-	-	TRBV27	CASGRGGLPQHF	TGTGCCAGCGGGAGGGGGGGACTGCCCCAGCATTTT
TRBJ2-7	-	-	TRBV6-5	CASSYSRDRHEQYF	TGTGCCAGCAGTTACTCCCGGGACCGACACGAGCAGTACTTC
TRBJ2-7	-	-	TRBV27	CASSLGNPYEQYF	TGTGCCAGCAGTTTGGGGAACCCATACGAGCAGTACTTC
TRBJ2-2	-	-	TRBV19	CASRLGTGELFF	TGTGCCAGTAGATTGGGCACCGGGGAGCTGTTTTTT
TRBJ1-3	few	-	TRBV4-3	CASSQDGAGGNTIYF	TGCGCCAGCAGCCAAGATGGGGCCGGGGGAAACACCATATATTTT
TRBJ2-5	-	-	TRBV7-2	CASSLGLAVETQYF	TGTGCCAGCAGCTTAGGCCTAGCTGTTGAGACCCAGTACTTC
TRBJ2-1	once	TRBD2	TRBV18	CASSPTSGAYNEQFF	TGTGCCAGCTCGCCAACTAGCGGGGCCTACAATGAGCAGTTCTTC
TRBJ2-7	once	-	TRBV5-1	CASSLGPNYEQYF	TGCGCCAGCAGCTTGGGACCGAACTACGAGCAGTACTTC
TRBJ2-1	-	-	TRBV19	CATKHNEQFF	TGTGCCACCAAGCACAATGAGCAGTTCTTC
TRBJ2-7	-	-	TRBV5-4	CASSSSTEQYF	TGTGCCAGCAGCTCTTCTACCGAGCAGTACTTC
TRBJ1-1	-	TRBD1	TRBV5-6	CASSLALSSTGGLNTEAFF	TGTGCCAGCAGCTTGGCGTTGTCTAGCACAGGGGGCTTGAACACTGAAGCTTTCTTT
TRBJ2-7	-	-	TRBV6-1	CASSARQYEQYF	TGTGCCAGCAGTGCCCGACAGTACGAGCAGTACTTC
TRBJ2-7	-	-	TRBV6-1	CASSGGTGYEQYF	TGTGCCAGCAGTGGGGGAACAGGGTACGAGCAGTACTTC
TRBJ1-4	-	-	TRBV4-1	CASSQGHGATNEKLFF	TGCGCCAGCAGCCAAGGACACGGCGCAACTAATGAAAAACTGTTTTTT
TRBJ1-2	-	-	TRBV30	CAWRKHNGYTF	TGTGCCTGGAGAAAACACAATGGCTACACCTTC
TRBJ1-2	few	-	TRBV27	CASSLKQTNYGYTF	TGTGCCAGCAGTTTAAAACAGACCAACTATGGCTACACCTTC
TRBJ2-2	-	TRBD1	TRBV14	CASSQELTGSDTGELFF	TGTGCCAGCAGCCAAGAGTTGACAGGGTCGGACACCGGGGAGCTGTTTTTT
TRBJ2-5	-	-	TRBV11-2	CASSLDQVQETQYF	TGTGCCAGCAGCTTAGATCAGGTCCAAGAGACCCAGTACTTC
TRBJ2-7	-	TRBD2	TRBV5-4	CASSFWTSGVSYEQYF	TGTGCCAGCAGCTTTTGGACTAGCGGGGTGTCCTACGAGCAGTACTTC
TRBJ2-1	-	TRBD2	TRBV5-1	CASSLVGAGGRNEQFF	TGCGCCAGCAGCTTGGTAGGGGCGGGAGGGCGCAATGAGCAGTTCTTC
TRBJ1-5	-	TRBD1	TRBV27	CASSLSRGTGRGASNQPQHF	TGTGCCAGCAGTTTATCGAGAGGGACAGGGAGAGGAGCTAGCAATCAGCCCCAGCATTTT
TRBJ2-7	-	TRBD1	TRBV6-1	CASRRAGTGYHEQYF	TGTGCCAGCAGGAGAGCCGGGACAGGGTACCACGAGCAGTACTTC
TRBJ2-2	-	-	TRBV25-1	CASSASPPTGELFF	TGTGCCAGCAGTGCTAGCCCTCCAACCGGGGAGCTGTTTTTT
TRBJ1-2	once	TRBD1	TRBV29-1	CSVDPTGAGYTF	TGCAGCGTTGATCCTACAGGGGCTGGCTACACCTTC
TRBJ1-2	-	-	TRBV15	CATSRAGGGYTF	TGTGCCACCAGCAGAGCGGGCGGGGGCTACACCTTC
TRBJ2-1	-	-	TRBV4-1	CASSQGSNEQFF	TGCGCCAGCAGCCAGGGGAGCAATGAGCAGTTCTTC
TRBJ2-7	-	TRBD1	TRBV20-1	CGGQRYEQYF	TGCGGGGGACAGCGCTACGAGCAGTACTTC
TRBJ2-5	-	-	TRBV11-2	CASSLDIGVQVLQETQYF	TGTGCCAGCAGCTTAGATATCGGTGTACAGGTATTACAAGAGACCCAGTACTTC
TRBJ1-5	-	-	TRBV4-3	CASSQAEDQPQHF	TGCGCCAGCAGCCAAGCAGAGGATCAGCCCCAGCATTTT
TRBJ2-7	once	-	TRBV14	CASSPAGLGEQYF	TGTGCCAGCAGCCCCGCGGGACTCGGCGAGCAGTACTTC
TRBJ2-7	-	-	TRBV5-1	CASSLVSGSGYEQYF	TGCGCCAGCAGCTTGGTGTCGGGTTCGGGCTACGAGCAGTACTTC
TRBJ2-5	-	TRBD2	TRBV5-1	CASSSSWEGTQYF	TGCGCCAGCAGCTCCTCCTGGGAGGGGACCCAGTACTTC
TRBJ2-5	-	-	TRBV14	CASSRVMGGQETQYF	TGTGCCAGCAGCCGGGTTATGGGCGGCCAAGAGACCCAGTACTTC